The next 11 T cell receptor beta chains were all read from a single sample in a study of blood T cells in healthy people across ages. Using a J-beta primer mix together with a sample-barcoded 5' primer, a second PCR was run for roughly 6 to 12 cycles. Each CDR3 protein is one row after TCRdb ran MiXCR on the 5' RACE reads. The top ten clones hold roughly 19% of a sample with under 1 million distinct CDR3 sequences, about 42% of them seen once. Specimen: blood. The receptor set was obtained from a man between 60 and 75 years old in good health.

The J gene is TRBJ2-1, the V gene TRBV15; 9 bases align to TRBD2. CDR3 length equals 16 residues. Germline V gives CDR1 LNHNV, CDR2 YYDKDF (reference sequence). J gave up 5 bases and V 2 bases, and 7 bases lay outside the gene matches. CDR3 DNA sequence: TGTGCCACCAGCAGACTAGCGGGGATTAGCCACAATGAGCAGTTCTTC. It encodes CATSRLAGISHNEQFF. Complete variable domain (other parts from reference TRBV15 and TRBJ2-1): DAMVIQNPRYQVTQFGKPVTLSCSQTLNHNVMYWYQQKSSQAPKLLFHYYDKDFNNEADTPDNFQSRRPNTSFCFLDIRSPGLGDTAMYLCATSRLAGISHNEQFFGPGTRLTVL.

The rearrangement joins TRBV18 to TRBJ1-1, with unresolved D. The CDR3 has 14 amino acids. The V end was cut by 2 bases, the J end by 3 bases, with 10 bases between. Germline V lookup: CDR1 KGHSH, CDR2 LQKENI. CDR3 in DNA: TGTGCCAGCTCACCAAGGCAGGATTACACTGAAGCTTTCTTT. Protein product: CASSPRQDYTEAFF.

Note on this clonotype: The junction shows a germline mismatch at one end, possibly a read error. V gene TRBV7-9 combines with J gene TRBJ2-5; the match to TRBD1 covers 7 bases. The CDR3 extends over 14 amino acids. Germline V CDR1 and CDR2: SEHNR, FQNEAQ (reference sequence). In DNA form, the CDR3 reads TGTACCAGCAGCCTTGACAGGGCACAAGAGACCCAGTACTTC. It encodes CTSSLDRAQETQYF.

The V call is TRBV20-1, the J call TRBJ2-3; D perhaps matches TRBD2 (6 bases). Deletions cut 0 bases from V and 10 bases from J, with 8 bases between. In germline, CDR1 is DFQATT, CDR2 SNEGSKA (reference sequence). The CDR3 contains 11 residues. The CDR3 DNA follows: TGCAGTGCTAGAGAAGGGAGGCCGCAGTATTTT. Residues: CSAREGRPQYF.

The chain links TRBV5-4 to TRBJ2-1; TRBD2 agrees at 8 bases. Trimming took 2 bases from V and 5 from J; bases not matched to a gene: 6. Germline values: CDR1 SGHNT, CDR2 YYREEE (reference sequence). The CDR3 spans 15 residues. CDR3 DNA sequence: TGTGCCAGCAGCTTAGTGCGGGGGGTAAACAATGAGCAGTTCTTC. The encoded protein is CASSLVRGVNNEQFF.

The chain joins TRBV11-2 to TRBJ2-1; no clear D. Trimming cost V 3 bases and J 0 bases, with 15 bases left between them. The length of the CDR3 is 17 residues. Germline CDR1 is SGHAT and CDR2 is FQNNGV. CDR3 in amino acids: CASSLSFGPSSYNEQFF. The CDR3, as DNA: TGTGCCAGCAGCTTGTCGTTCGGGCCGAGCTCCTACAATGAGCAGTTCTTC.

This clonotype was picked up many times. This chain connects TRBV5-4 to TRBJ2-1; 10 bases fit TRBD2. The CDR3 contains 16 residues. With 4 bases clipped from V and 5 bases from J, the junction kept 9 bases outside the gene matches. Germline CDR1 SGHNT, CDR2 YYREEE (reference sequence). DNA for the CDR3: TGTGCCAGCAGCGCCGATCTAGCGGGGGTGAACAATGAGCAGTTCTTC. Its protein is CASSADLAGVNNEQFF.

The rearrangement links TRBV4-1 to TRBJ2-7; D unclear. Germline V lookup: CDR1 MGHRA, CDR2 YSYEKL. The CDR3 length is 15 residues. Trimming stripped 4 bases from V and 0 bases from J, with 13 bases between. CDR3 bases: TGCGCCAGCAGCCGAGGATCCGGTACCTCCTACGAGCAGTACTTC. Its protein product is CASSRGSGTSYEQYF.

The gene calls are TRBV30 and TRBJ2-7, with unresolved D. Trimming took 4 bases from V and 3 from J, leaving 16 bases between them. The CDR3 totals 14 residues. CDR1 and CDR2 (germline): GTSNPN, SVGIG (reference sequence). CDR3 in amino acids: CAWTPPSGFYEQYF. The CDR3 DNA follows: TGTGCCTGGACCCCCCCCTCTGGATTCTACGAGCAGTACTTC.

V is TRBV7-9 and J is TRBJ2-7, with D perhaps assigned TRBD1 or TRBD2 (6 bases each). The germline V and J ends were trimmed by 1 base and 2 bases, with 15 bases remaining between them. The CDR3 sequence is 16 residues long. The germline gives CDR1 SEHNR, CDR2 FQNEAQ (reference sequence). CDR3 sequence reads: CASSLVQGTGAYEQYF. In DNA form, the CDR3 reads TGTGCCAGCAGCTTAGTTCAGGGGACGGGGGCCTACGAGCAGTACTTC.

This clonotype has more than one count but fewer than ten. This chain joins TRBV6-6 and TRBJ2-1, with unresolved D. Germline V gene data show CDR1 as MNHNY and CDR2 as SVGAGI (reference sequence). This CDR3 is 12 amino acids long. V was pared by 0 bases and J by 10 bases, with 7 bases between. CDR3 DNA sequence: TGTGCCAGCAGTTACTCCCTCGCAGAGCAGTTCTTC. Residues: CASSYSLAEQFF.